This entry concerns a single T cell receptor beta chain. Its antigen is unidentified. This sample is drawn from a study of cytomegalovirus exposure and HLA in healthy donors. Study conclusions and caveats: Being indistinguishable, some V segments were excluded, TRBV6-2 and TRBV6-3 among them. Analysis performed later found about 17,000 TCR beta sequences associated with HLA alleles at 0.05 false discovery rate. Later analysis placed DRB1 highest and HLA-C lowest in TCR association rates, which differed by HLA locus.

Researchers ran the PCR with 60 Vbeta and 13 Jbeta primers. TCRdb's copy holds only in-frame clones and misses some; the assay was immunoSEQ multiplex PCR. The sample lists about 190,000 clones, around four fifths occurring once. Per germline, CDR1 SGDLS and CDR2 YYNGEE. V was pared by 0 bases and J by 3 bases, with 13 bases between. The CDR3 covers 15 residues. The sequenced sample consisted of PBMCs. The receptor comes from a woman between 50 and 59 years old in good health and CMV-seropositive. The chain couples TRBV9 to TRBJ2-7, with D hard to call. CDR3 sequence reads: CASSVEVAEGYEQYF. The CDR3 DNA sequence: TGTGCCAGCAGCGTAGAGGTAGCAGAAGGCTACGAGCAGTACTTC.